The clone carrying this T cell receptor (beta chain) was seen ten or more times. Its antigen remains unidentified. This entry comes from a study of early T cells in non-severe SARS-CoV-2 infection. Study-wide background: Bulk RNA isolated from unsorted whole blood underwent sequencing; chains were not paired. Broader study findings: A preference for anti-spike CD8 responses marked VDJdb matching, which missed private and CD4 specificities.

Unique molecular identifier tags were affixed to discrete cDNA molecules. Via MiXCR, TCRdb re-called the 5' RACE reads, giving one row per CDR3 protein. The sample lists tens of thousands of distinct CDR3 sequences, around 6% occurring once. Germline CDR1 reads ENHRY; CDR2 reads SYGVKD. J lost 5 bases, V lost 6 bases, and 19 bases had no gene match. CDR3 length: 17 residues. The origin of this receptor is an adult who was a healthcare worker with PCR-confirmed SARS-CoV-2 infection or an uninfected control (not recorded which). Sequenced input: whole blood. The genes are TRBV10-3 and TRBJ2-7, with TRBD2 matching 7 bases. CDR3 residues: CAIRGRAGDLRRDEQYF. The CDR3 DNA is TGTGCCATCAGGGGTCGGGCGGGAGATCTAAGGAGGGACGAGCAGTACTTC.